These 17 T cell receptor beta chains came from one sample sequenced in a study of cytomegalovirus exposure and HLA in healthy donors. 60 Vbeta and 13 Jbeta primers were used in PCR. The repertoire was sequenced with immunoSEQ multiplex PCR; TCRdb's copy has only in-frame clones and lacks some. This sample's table reports more than 100,000 clones. Input material: PBMCs. All receptors derive from a man aged 40-55 years in good health and CMV-seronegative.

The chain recombines TRBV9 with TRBJ1-2; 7 bases align to TRBD1. V dropped 4 bases and J dropped 1; count of bases not matched to a gene: 1. CDR1 is SGDLS, CDR2 YYNGEE, per germline. The CDR3 has 13 amino acids. The CDR3 DNA is TGTGCCAGCAGCAGGGACAGTAACTATGGCTACACCTTC. As protein: CASSRDSNYGYTF.

The chain employs TRBV7-9 and TRBJ1-3; no definite D call. CDR1 and CDR2 from the germline V gene are SEHNR and FQNEAQ (reference sequence). V dropped 2 bases and J dropped 2 bases, with 7 bases sitting between them. The CDR3 covers 14 residues. CDR3 sequence: CASSLTGAGNTIYF. The DNA of the CDR3 is TGTGCCAGCAGCTTAACCGGAGCTGGAAACACCATATATTTT.

The CDR3: CASSSSGSSYEQYF. CDR3 bases: TGCGCCAGCAGCTCTAGCGGAAGCTCCTACGAGCAGTACTTC. The genes are TRBV5-1 and TRBJ2-7; 7 nucleotides match TRBD2. V trimming: 3 bases; J trimming: 0 bases; junction bases outside the gene matches: 3. Germline CDR1 SGHRS, CDR2 YFSETQ. This CDR3 contains 14 residues.

V is TRBV29-1 and J is TRBJ1-6; possible D gene TRBD1, 5 bases. Germline V lookup: CDR1 SQVTM, CDR2 ANQGSEA. This CDR3 comprises 13 residues. V gave up 5 bases and J gave up 2 bases, with 7 bases separating them. DNA of the CDR3: TGCAGCGTTCGGGGGACCTATAATTCACCCCTCCACTTT. The encoded protein is CSVRGTYNSPLHF.

V is TRBV18 and J is TRBJ2-3; 8 positions match TRBD2. CDR1 is KGHSH, CDR2 LQKENI, per germline. V dropped 6 bases and J dropped 3; count of bases not matched to a gene: 5. The length of the CDR3 is 14 residues. CDR3 residues: CASSPPGGTDTQYF. In DNA, the CDR3 is TGTGCCAGCTCCCCCCCGGGGGGGACAGATACGCAGTATTTT.

CDR3: CASSPGPLGQETQYF. The CDR3 nucleotides are TGTGCCAGCTCACCGGGGCCTCTGGGACAAGAGACCCAGTACTTC. The chain employs TRBV18 and TRBJ2-5, with D tentatively TRBD1 (5 bases). The CDR3 runs 15 residues. Germline values: CDR1 KGHSH, CDR2 LQKENI. The germline V and J ends were trimmed by 3 bases and 2 bases, with 13 bases remaining between them.

This rearrangement joins TRBV10-3 to TRBJ2-2; 10 nucleotides line up with TRBD2. Per the germline V gene, CDR1 is ENHRY and CDR2 is SYGVKD. The CDR3 consists of 17 residues. The J segment lost 2 bases and the V segment lost 3 bases, leaving 6 bases of the junction unmatched. CDR3 in DNA: TGTGCCATCAGTGAACCGGGACTAGCGTTTAACACCGGGGAGCTGTTTTTT. This translates into CAISEPGLAFNTGELFF.

The V gene is TRBV7-2, the J gene TRBJ2-7, with TRBD2 identical over 8 bases. The J segment lost 0 bases and the V segment lost 5 bases, leaving 12 bases of the junction unmatched. The germline V gene encodes CDR1 SGHTA and CDR2 FQGNSA. This CDR3 comprises 17 residues. CDR3 nucleotides: TGTGCCAGCAGCCGACCACAGGGTAGCGGGGCCTCCTACGAGCAGTACTTC. Encoded protein: CASSRPQGSGASYEQYF.

The J gene is TRBJ1-1, the V gene TRBV10-3, with no clear D. CDR3 length: 17 residues. V lost 2 bases and J lost 0, with 16 bases in between. Germline V gene lookup returns CDR1 ENHRY and CDR2 SYGVKD. This chain's CDR3 is CAISEPLMADMNTEAFF. The CDR3 DNA reads as TGTGCCATCAGTGAGCCCCTCATGGCAGACATGAACACTGAAGCTTTCTTT.

According to its frequency, this clone is medium-sized. The rearrangement links TRBV6-5 to TRBJ1-3, with a possible D match to TRBD1 (6 bases). The V end lost 0 bases, the J end lost 5 bases, and 11 bases lay between the germline ends. CDR3 length: 15 residues. Germline CDR1 MNHEY, CDR2 SVGAGI. The CDR3 region is CASSYSVGARNTIYF. DNA of the CDR3: TGTGCCAGCAGTTACTCCGTGGGGGCGAGAAACACCATATATTTT.

The CDR3 nucleotides read TGTGCCATCAGCCGGGAAAACAATGAGCAGTTCTTC. The encoded protein is CAISRENNEQFF. The chain links TRBV10-3 to TRBJ2-1, with D perhaps TRBD2 (5 bases). V dropped 6 bases and J dropped 5 bases, with 8 bases sitting between them. This CDR3 region has 12 residues. CDR1 ENHRY and CDR2 SYGVKD come from the germline V gene.

J is TRBJ1-2 and V is TRBV4-3; 9 bases match TRBD1. Germline-derived CDR1 and CDR2 are LGHNA and YSLEER. J lost 6 bases, V lost 3 bases, and 11 bases had no gene match. The CDR3 extends over 16 amino acids. This chain's CDR3 is CASSQYPGTGRHGYTF. DNA for the CDR3: TGCGCCAGCAGCCAGTACCCCGGGACAGGGCGCCATGGCTACACCTTC.

Comments on this clone: Other DNA sequences from this sample encode an identical CDR3 as well. This sequence joins TRBV4-3 and TRBJ2-7, with 9 bases matching TRBD2. V shed 1 base, J shed 1 base, and the junction held 8 bases outside the gene matches. The CDR3 contains 17 residues. The germline V gene encodes CDR1 LGHNA and CDR2 YSLEER. The CDR3 loop is CASSQVTSGGTSYEQYF. The CDR3 DNA is TGCGCCAGCAGCCAAGTGACCAGCGGGGGGACTTCCTACGAGCAGTACTTC.

The CDR3 loop reads CASSDSPRETQYF. The DNA for the CDR3 is TGTGCCAGCAGCGACAGTCCCCGAGAGACCCAGTACTTC. The rearrangement uses TRBV11-2 and TRBJ2-5, with TRBD1 as a possible D gene (5 bases). Trimming pared 5 bases from V and 4 bases from J, leaving 11 bases between. The CDR3 has 13 residues. CDR1 and CDR2 (germline): SGHAT, FQNNGV.

The chain combines TRBV5-6 with TRBJ2-3; 11 nucleotides agree with TRBD2. With V trimmed by 2 bases and J by 1 base, 6 bases remained unmatched. Germline V gives CDR1 SGHDT, CDR2 YYEEEE. This CDR3 spans 17 amino acids. CDR3 DNA: TGTGCCAGCAGCTTTCGGACTAGCGGGTATGGCACAGATACGCAGTATTTT. Its protein is CASSFRTSGYGTDTQYF.

V is TRBV9 and J is TRBJ1-4; D call uncertain. V was trimmed by 4 bases and J by 4 bases, leaving 14 bases between them. CDR3 length: 15 amino acids. Germline CDR1 reads SGDLS; CDR2 reads YYNGEE. The CDR3 DNA reads as TGTGCCAGCAGCCCCCAGGAGGGTGTTAATGAAAAACTGTTTTTT. Amino acids: CASSPQEGVNEKLFF.

This chain joins TRBV9 and TRBJ2-3; 11 bases fit TRBD1. V dropped 4 bases and J dropped 4; count of bases not matched to a gene: 5. Germline loops: CDR1 SGDLS, CDR2 YYNGEE. The CDR3 totals 15 residues. CDR3 sequence: CASSSPGQGADTQYF. CDR3 nucleotides: TGTGCCAGCAGCTCCCCGGGACAGGGGGCAGATACGCAGTATTTT. Supplemented by reference TRBV9 and TRBJ2-3, the full variable domain reads DSGVTQTPKHLITATGQRVTLRCSPRSGDLSVYWYQQSLDQGLQFLIQYYNGEERAKGNILERFSAQQFPDLHSELNLSSLELGDSALYFCASSSPGQGADTQYFGPGTRLTVL.